Listed below are T cell receptor beta chains from one sample, sequenced in a study of cytomegalovirus exposure and HLA in healthy donors. The table came from immunoSEQ multiplex PCR; TCRdb's copy has only in-frame clones and leaves some out. The sample carries about 170,000 clones, roughly 90% recorded once. Material for sequencing was PBMCs. The receptors were sampled from a woman aged 18-30 years in good health and CMV-seropositive. Each CDR3 is given without its conserved first and last residue.

v_call: TRBV11-2; cdr3_aa: ASSRGLAGVYEQF
v_call: TRBV30; cdr3_aa: AWSVRGNQPQH
v_call: TRBV6-4; cdr3_aa: ASSDSSGRADTQY
v_call: TRBV28; cdr3_aa: ASTSTDEAF
v_call: TRBV5-4; cdr3_aa: ASSFIGRGDEQY
v_call: TRBV10-3; cdr3_aa: AISDADTTYEQY
v_call: TRBV27; cdr3_aa: ASSSDRAVTGELF
v_call: TRBV11-2; cdr3_aa: ASSSGQTNYNEQF
v_call: TRBV7-9; cdr3_aa: ASSLDRGRYNEQF
v_call: TRBV7-6; cdr3_aa: ASSPTPGLAGAQETQY
v_call: TRBV7-8; cdr3_aa: ASSPQNYEQY
v_call: TRBV5-1; cdr3_aa: ASSSGLAWADTQY
v_call: TRBV11-2; cdr3_aa: ASSLDRSGRALF
v_call: TRBV2; cdr3_aa: ASSGGTGISYNEQF
v_call: TRBV18; cdr3_aa: ASSQQGATSYEQY
v_call: TRBV9; cdr3_aa: ASSAEGIQETQY
v_call: TRBV7-2; cdr3_aa: ASSLAGQNQPQH
v_call: TRBV29-1; cdr3_aa: SVWTGDSSGNTIY
v_call: TRBV4-3; cdr3_aa: ASSQEGAKGLEQF
v_call: TRBV30; cdr3_aa: AWSVWWGTSGTYEQY
v_call: TRBV6-6; cdr3_aa: ASRSGAYEQY
v_call: TRBV2; cdr3_aa: ASTPSGATGELF
v_call: TRBV6-1; cdr3_aa: ASSLQAYSGNTIY
v_call: TRBV2; cdr3_aa: ASNAASVDGYT
v_call: TRBV9; cdr3_aa: ASSDGASGTDTQY
v_call: TRBV7-2; cdr3_aa: ASSLKPVGNTEAF
v_call: TRBV5-1; cdr3_aa: ASSARRRIGGYT
v_call: TRBV12-5; cdr3_aa: ASVPGRDRVLFSGNTIY
v_call: TRBV19; cdr3_aa: ASSTGTSGSPYEQY
v_call: TRBV21-1; cdr3_aa: ASSKVAAGGREQY
v_call: TRBV25-1; cdr3_aa: ASSEGPTGTYEQY
v_call: TRBV30; cdr3_aa: AWSRLAGVAGELF
v_call: TRBV30; cdr3_aa: AWSVPGTSRHNEQF
v_call: TRBV4-3; cdr3_aa: ASSQDGRANTGELF